A selection of T cell receptor beta chains follows, all from one sample in a study of blood T cell repertoires in COVID-19. Generated by immunoSEQ multiplex PCR, the TCRdb table keeps only in-frame clones and is missing some. The table has roughly 200,000 clones, around nine tenths seen once; the top ten hold around 1.5%. Sequenced input: peripheral blood. Receptors originate from a young man with active or convalescent COVID-19. Both conserved end residues are part of each CDR3. D genes are given only for firm matches. The listing skips clone size in some rows; elsewhere it reads once, few, many or a size class.

>TRBV4-2|TRBJ1-3|NA|TRBD1
TGTGCCAGCAGCTTCCCGGGACAGGGGGGAAGCTCTGGAAACACCATATATTTT
CASSFPGQGGSSGNTIYF
>TRBV19|TRBJ1-5|NA|TRBD1
TGTGCCAGTAGCAGAAGACAGGGGAGTTATAGCAATCAGCCCCAGCATTTT
CASSRRQGSYSNQPQHF
>TRBV2|TRBJ2-7|NA|NA
TGTGCCAGCAGCTCGGGCTCCTACGAGCAGTACTTC
CASSSGSYEQYF
>TRBV12-5|TRBJ2-2|NA|TRBD2
TGTGCTAGTGGGGGACTAGCGGGAGCGGTCGGGGAGCTGTTTTTT
CASGGLAGAVGELFF
>TRBV30|TRBJ2-1|NA|NA
TGTGCCTGGAGTGTACCCGGGTCAGACAATGAGCAGTTCTTC
CAWSVPGSDNEQFF
>TRBV7-9|TRBJ2-1|NA|NA
TGTGCCAGCAGCTTAATTCAGGGCCGCGGCAATGAGCAGTTCTTC
CASSLIQGRGNEQFF
>TRBV9|TRBJ2-1|NA|NA
TGTGCCAGCAGCGTAGGAGCCGGCTCCTACAATGAGCAGTTCTTC
CASSVGAGSYNEQFF
>TRBV6-5|TRBJ1-2|NA|NA
TGTGCCAGCAGTTCGACAGAGTTCTATGGCTACACCTTC
CASSSTEFYGYTF
>TRBV5-4|TRBJ2-3|NA|TRBD2
TGTGCCAGCAGCAAGGGGAAACTAGCGGGTTCTAGCACAGATACGCAGTATTTT
CASSKGKLAGSSTDTQYF
>TRBV6-5|TRBJ1-2|NA|NA
TGTGCCAGCATTTCCAGGGCCCTTAACTATGGCTACACCTTC
CASISRALNYGYTF
>TRBV19|TRBJ2-3|NA|TRBD2
TGTGCCAGTTCGAGCCTAGCGGGCTATACGCAGTATTTT
CASSSLAGYTQYF
>TRBV5-1|TRBJ2-1|NA|TRBD2
TGCGCCAGCAGCTTGGGTGGGAGGGCCTTTGATGAGCAGTTCTTC
CASSLGGRAFDEQFF
>TRBV7-2|TRBJ1-2|NA|TRBD1
TGTGCCAGCAGCTTAGGCAGGGGGCTAGTTGGCTACACCTTC
CASSLGRGLVGYTF
>TRBV7-3|TRBJ2-3|NA|NA
TGTGCCAGCAGCTTAGGCGGGTCAGATACGCAGTATTTT
CASSLGGSDTQYF
>TRBV10-3|TRBJ2-3|NA|TRBD2
TGTGCCATCAGTGAGCCCCCCGGGACTAGCGGGATCGGAGATACGCAGTATTTT
CAISEPPGTSGIGDTQYF
>TRBV2|TRBJ1-1|once|NA
TGTGCCAGCAGGTACGCGGGGGTGACTGAAGCTTTCTTT
CASRYAGVTEAFF
>TRBV28|TRBJ1-6|NA|NA
TGTGCCAGCAGTTACAGGGCAAACGCTTCACCCCTCCACTTT
CASSYRANASPLHF
>TRBV28|TRBJ1-6|NA|NA
TGTGCCAGCAGATTAGGGCCAGAGTCTTCACCCCTCCACTTT
CASRLGPESSPLHF
>TRBV2|TRBJ1-3|NA|TRBD1
TGTGCCACCAAACAGGGGGCAGCGAGTGGAAACACCATATATTTT
CATKQGAASGNTIYF
>TRBV18|TRBJ1-5|once|NA
TGTGCCAGCTCACCGACGAGGGCAGACAATCAGCCCCAGCATTTT
CASSPTRADNQPQHF
>TRBV5-1|TRBJ2-1|NA|TRBD1
TGCGCCAGCAGCTCTACTTCCGGGACAGGGGGTGTCAATGAGCAGTTCTTC
CASSSTSGTGGVNEQFF
>TRBV28|TRBJ1-1|NA|TRBD1
TGTGCCAGCAGTTTACCAGGGGGCTACACTGAAGCTTTCTTT
CASSLPGGYTEAFF
>TRBV18|TRBJ1-1|NA|TRBD1
TGTGCCAGCTCACCATACGGGACAGGGAGGATGAACACTGAAGCTTTCTTT
CASSPYGTGRMNTEAFF
>TRBV27|TRBJ2-7|NA|TRBD2
TGTGCCAGCAGTTTATCTGCTAGCGGGAGCTACGAGCAGTACTTC
CASSLSASGSYEQYF
>TRBV11-2|TRBJ1-2|NA|NA
TGTGCCAGCAGCCGGGGGGGGTCAAACTATGGCTACACCTTC
CASSRGGSNYGYTF
>TRBV6-2/TRBV6-3|TRBJ2-7|NA|TRBD2
TGTGCCAGCAGTTTTAGCGGGAGTCGGTACGAGCAGTACTTC
CASSFSGSRYEQYF
>TRBV6-4|TRBJ1-2|few|TRBD1
TGTGCCAGCAGTGATGGTTCAGGGGGAATGAGTGGCTACACCTTC
CASSDGSGGMSGYTF
>TRBV3-1/TRBV3-2|TRBJ2-2|NA|TRBD2
TGTGCCAGCAGCCAAGAACGACTAGCGGTAAACACCGGGGAGCTGTTTTTT
CASSQERLAVNTGELFF
>TRBV6-1|TRBJ2-7|NA|TRBD2
TGTGCCAGCTGGCGGGGGAACTACGAGCAGTACTTC
CASWRGNYEQYF
>TRBV7-3|TRBJ2-2|NA|NA
TGTGCCAGCAGCTTAATAGGAGCCGGGGAGCTGTTTTTT
CASSLIGAGELFF
>TRBV19|TRBJ2-7|NA|TRBD1
TGTGCCACCGCCCCACAGGGGGCGGGCTACGAGCAGTACTTC
CATAPQGAGYEQYF
>TRBV10-2|TRBJ1-5|NA|TRBD1
TGCGCCAGCAGTAACGATGGGACAGGGGTGTCGAAACCCCAGCATTTT
CASSNDGTGVSKPQHF
>TRBV24-1|TRBJ1-5|NA|NA
TGTGCCACCAGTGATTTGGATCGGGATCAGCCCCAGCATTTT
CATSDLDRDQPQHF
>TRBV11-2|TRBJ2-1|NA|TRBD2
TGTGCCAGCAGCTTAGAGGGACTAGCGACGGCTGAGCAGTTCTTC
CASSLEGLATAEQFF
>TRBV19|TRBJ2-1|NA|NA
TGTGCCAGTAGCCCCGGTCCCACCTACAATGAGCAGTTCTTC
CASSPGPTYNEQFF
>TRBV7-3|TRBJ2-1|NA|TRBD2
TGTGCCAGCAGCTTATCCGGCGGGAGTAATGAGCAGTTCTTC
CASSLSGGSNEQFF
>TRBV15|TRBJ1-1|NA|NA
TGTGCCACCAGCCCCAACGGGATAATGAACACTGAAGCTTTCTTT
CATSPNGIMNTEAFF
>TRBV6-5|TRBJ1-2|NA|TRBD1
TGTGCCAGCAGTAACAGGGGGGCCAACTATGGCTACACCTTC
CASSNRGANYGYTF
>TRBV27|TRBJ2-7|few|NA
TGTGCCAGCAGTTTGATGCCGGTACCCTACGAGCAGTACTTC
CASSLMPVPYEQYF
>TRBV5-1|TRBJ2-7|NA|TRBD2
TGCGCCAGCAGCCCGGAGATACTAGCGGGAGCGGTCTACGAGCAGTACTTC
CASSPEILAGAVYEQYF
>TRBV6-2/TRBV6-3|TRBJ1-5|NA|NA
TGTGCCAGCAGTTGGGGGGGGAGGGGCAATCAGCCCCAGCATTTT
CASSWGGRGNQPQHF
>TRBV19|TRBJ1-2|few|TRBD1
TGTGCCAGTAGTTTTGACAGGGCTGGCTACACCTTC
CASSFDRAGYTF
>TRBV5-4|TRBJ2-1|few|NA
TGTGCCAGCAGCTCGGACAGAGAGGGTGAGCAGTTCTTC
CASSSDREGEQFF
>TRBV6-5|TRBJ1-2|NA|NA
TGTGCCAGCACCGAACTACTAACAGGGTACCATGGCTACACCTTC
CASTELLTGYHGYTF
>TRBV29-1|TRBJ2-3|NA|TRBD2
TGCAGCGTGCCTGCGGGAGCGGGAGGGATCACAGATACGCAGTATTTT
CSVPAGAGGITDTQYF
>TRBV19|TRBJ2-3|NA|NA
TGTGCCAGTAGCCTTTACGCCCCCGGACACGACACAGATACGCAGTATTTT
CASSLYAPGHDTDTQYF
>TRBV7-9|TRBJ2-1|few|NA
TGTGCCAGCAGCCCGCGGGCATTCTCGGATGAGCAGTTCTTC
CASSPRAFSDEQFF
>TRBV3-1/TRBV3-2|TRBJ1-2|NA|TRBD1
TGTGCCAGCAGCCAACGTGACAGGGAATACTATGGCTACACCTTC
CASSQRDREYYGYTF
>TRBV11-2|TRBJ2-3|NA|NA
TGTGCCAGCACCCTCGGGGGCGTCAGGGGGACAGATACGCAGTATTTT
CASTLGGVRGTDTQYF